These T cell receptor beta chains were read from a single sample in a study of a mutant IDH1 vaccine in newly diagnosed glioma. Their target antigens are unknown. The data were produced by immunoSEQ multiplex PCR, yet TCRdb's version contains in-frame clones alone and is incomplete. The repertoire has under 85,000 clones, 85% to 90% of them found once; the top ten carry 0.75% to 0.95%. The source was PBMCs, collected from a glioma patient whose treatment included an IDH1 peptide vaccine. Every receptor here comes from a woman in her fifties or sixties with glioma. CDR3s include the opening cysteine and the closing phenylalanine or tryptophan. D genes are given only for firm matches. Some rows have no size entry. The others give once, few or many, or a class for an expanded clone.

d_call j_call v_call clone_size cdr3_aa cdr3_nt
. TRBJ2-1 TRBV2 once CASTLSTTPTQFF TGTGCCAGCACCCTCTCAACGACTCCGACTCAGTTCTTC
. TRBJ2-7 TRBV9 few CASSVDGTPGEQYF TGTGCCAGCAGCGTAGACGGGACCCCGGGCGAGCAGTACTTC
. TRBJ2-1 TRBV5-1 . CASRWVPRGLEYNEQFF TGCGCCAGCAGGTGGGTCCCTAGGGGCTTGGAATACAATGAGCAGTTCTTC
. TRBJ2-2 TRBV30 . CAWNGGATGELFF TGTGCCTGGAACGGCGGAGCTACCGGGGAGCTGTTTTTT
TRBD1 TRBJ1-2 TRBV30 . CAWSTGGASYGYTF TGTGCCTGGAGTACAGGGGGCGCAAGCTATGGCTACACCTTC
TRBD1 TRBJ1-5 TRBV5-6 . CASSQGVGNQPQHF TGTGCCAGCAGCCAGGGGGTCGGGAATCAGCCCCAGCATTTT
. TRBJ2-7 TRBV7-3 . CASSETGEGPYEQYF TGTGCCAGCAGCGAAACAGGGGAGGGCCCCTACGAGCAGTACTTC
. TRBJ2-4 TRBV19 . CASSIEPRAKNIQYF TGTGCCAGTAGTATAGAACCCAGAGCCAAAAACATTCAGTACTTC
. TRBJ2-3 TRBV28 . CASSLGLRTDTQYF TGTGCCAGCAGTTTGGGCCTCCGCACAGATACGCAGTATTTT
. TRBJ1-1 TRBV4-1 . CASSQDPYGNTEAFF TGCGCCAGCAGCCAAGATCCATACGGGAACACTGAAGCTTTCTTT
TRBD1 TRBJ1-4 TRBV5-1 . CASSLGTGNEKLFF TGCGCCAGCAGCTTAGGGACAGGGAATGAAAAACTGTTTTTT
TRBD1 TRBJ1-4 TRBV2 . CASRRQGTGEKLFF TGTGCCAGCAGGAGACAGGGAACGGGTGAAAAACTGTTTTTT
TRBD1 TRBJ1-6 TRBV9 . CASSRQGINSPLHF TGTGCCAGCAGCCGACAGGGTATTAATTCACCCCTCCACTTT
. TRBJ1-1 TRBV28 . CASSLYREGAEAFF TGTGCCAGCAGTTTATACAGGGAAGGCGCTGAAGCTTTCTTT
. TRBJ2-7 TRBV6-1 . CASIPGPSYEQYF TGTGCCAGCATTCCGGGACCCTCCTACGAGCAGTACTTC